This T cell receptor beta chain was sequenced during a study of blood T cells in healthy people across ages. V lost 11 bases and J 6 bases, leaving 17 bases between the germline ends. The CDR3 runs 13 residues. Germline V gene data show CDR1 as MNHEY and CDR2 as SVGAGI. The second PCR ran about 6 to 12 cycles with a sample-barcoded 5' primer and J-beta primers. TCRdb re-analysed the 5' RACE reads in MiXCR, keeping a single row per CDR3 protein. The sample records some 1.5 million distinct CDR3 sequences, approximately 42% being singletons. Every donor provided 7.5 to 10 milliliters of peripheral blood.

The sequence came from a woman aged 18-29 years in good health. The chain links TRBV6-5 to TRBJ2-1, with D perhaps TRBD1 (6 bases). The sample comprised blood. This CDR3 is CAARQAMGNEQFF. The CDR3 bases are TGTGCCGCAAGACAGGCCATGGGCAATGAGCAGTTCTTC.